This entry concerns a single T cell receptor (beta chain). Each CDR3 protein gets one entry after TCRdb re-called the 5' RACE reads with MiXCR. The sample lists fewer than 250,000 distinct CDR3 sequences; around 26% were seen once. The sample comes from a study of T-cell memory formation after mild COVID-19. The CDR3 length is 12 residues. Germline V CDR1 and CDR2: LGHNA, YNFKEQ. Trimming stripped 4 bases from V and 14 bases from J, with 15 bases between. The specimen sequenced was PBMCs or a T cell subset sorted from them (not recorded which). The chain recombines TRBV4-2 with TRBJ2-4; D is uncertain. The receptor was isolated from an adult woman who had mild COVID-19 (a few samples of this study predate the infection). Cell type and time point are not known. The chain's CDR3 is CASSPDLIEEYF. DNA of the CDR3: TGTGCCAGCAGCCCCGACTTAATAGAAGAGTACTTC.